This TCR beta chain was documented in a study of cytomegalovirus exposure and HLA in healthy donors. The study's findings and limits: The study put some 150 TCR beta chains on its list as cytomegalovirus-associated. TCR sequences were mostly rare, though some public TCRs occurred in many donors. The tendency of first-cohort TCR clusters to co-occur in the 120 or so validation repertoires emerged from a later analysis.

Worth noting for this clone: Its antigen is undetermined.

Germline V lookup: CDR1 SQVTM, CDR2 ANQGSEA. The CDR3 length is 13 residues. Between the trimmed V and J ends, which lost 7 bases and 6 bases, there was a span of 19 bases. Some clones are missing from TCRdb's copy, which holds only in-frame ones; the method was immunoSEQ multiplex PCR. Of approximately 300,000 clones listed, 86% are singletons. The rearrangement uses TRBV29-1 and TRBJ2-7, with D perhaps matching TRBD1 (5 bases). Source material: PBMCs. The sequence was collected from a woman younger than 35 in good health and CMV-seronegative. CDR3 sequence: CSAQTQGRGEQYF. CDR3 nucleotide sequence: TGCAGCGCCCAGACCCAGGGTAGGGGCGAGCAGTACTTC.